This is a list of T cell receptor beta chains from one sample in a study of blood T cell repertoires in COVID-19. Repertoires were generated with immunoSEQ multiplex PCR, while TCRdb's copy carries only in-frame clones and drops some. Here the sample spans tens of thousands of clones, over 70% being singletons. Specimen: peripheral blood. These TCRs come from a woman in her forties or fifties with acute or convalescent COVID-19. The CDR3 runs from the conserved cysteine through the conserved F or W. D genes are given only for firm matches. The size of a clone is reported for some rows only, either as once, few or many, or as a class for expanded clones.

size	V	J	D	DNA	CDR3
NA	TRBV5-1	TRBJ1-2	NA	TGCGCCAGCAGCCCACGGACAGACTATGGCTACACCTTC	CASSPRTDYGYTF
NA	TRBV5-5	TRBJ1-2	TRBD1	TGTGCCAGCAGCTTAGGGACAGGGGGCTCCTATGGCTACACCTTC	CASSLGTGGSYGYTF
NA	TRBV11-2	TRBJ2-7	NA	TGTGCCAGCAGCTCGGGAAGGGGGTACCACGAGCAGTACTTC	CASSSGRGYHEQYF
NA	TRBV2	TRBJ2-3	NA	TGTGCCAGCAGGGGCAGGGCTCGAAGCACAGATACGCAGTATTTT	CASRGRARSTDTQYF
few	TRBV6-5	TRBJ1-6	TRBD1	TGTGCCAGCCGAGCCCCCGGGACAGCTAATTCACCCCTCCACTTT	CASRAPGTANSPLHF
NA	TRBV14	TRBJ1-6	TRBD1	TGTGCCAGCAGCCGACTGTCACAGGGGAAGAATTCACCCCTCCACTTT	CASSRLSQGKNSPLHF
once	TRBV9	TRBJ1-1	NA	TGTGCCAGCAGCCGGGACTTACACACTGAAGCTTTCTTT	CASSRDLHTEAFF
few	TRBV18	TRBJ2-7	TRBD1	TGTGCCAGCTCACCAGGACAGGAGTACGAGCAGTACTTC	CASSPGQEYEQYF
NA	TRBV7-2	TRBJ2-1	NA	TGTGCCAGCAGCGTGGGACTCCCGAGAGGCGAGCAGTTCTTC	CASSVGLPRGEQFF
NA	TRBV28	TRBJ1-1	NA	TGTGCCAGCAGTTTGGGTGGCGCGGGTGGGAACACTGAAGCTTTCTTT	CASSLGGAGGNTEAFF
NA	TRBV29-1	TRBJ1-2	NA	TGCAGCGTTTCCCCTGGGGAGGGCTATGGCTACATCTTC	CSVSPGEGYGYIF
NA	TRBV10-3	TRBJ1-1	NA	TGTGCCATCACCGAAACGGGGGGCCAGGACACTGAAGCTTTCTTT	CAITETGGQDTEAFF
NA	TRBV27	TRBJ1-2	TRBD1	TGTGCCAGCGGACAGGGGTATGGCTACACCTTC	CASGQGYGYTF
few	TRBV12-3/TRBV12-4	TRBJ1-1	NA	TGTGCCAGCACAGGGATCACTGAAGCTTTCTTT	CASTGITEAFF
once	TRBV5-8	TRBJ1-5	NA	TGTGCCAGCAGCGGAGGGATGAGACTCAATCAGCCCCAGCATTTT	CASSGGMRLNQPQHF
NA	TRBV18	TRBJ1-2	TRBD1	TGTGCCAGCTCACCACCCTCGACAGGGGCAAAAAGTGGCTACACCTTC	CASSPPSTGAKSGYTF
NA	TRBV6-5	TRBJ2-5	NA	TGTGCCAGCAGCGGAGGCCCAAAGACCCAGTACTTC	CASSGGPKTQYF
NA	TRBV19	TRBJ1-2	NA	TGTGCCAGTAGACGGGAGTTCTACACCTTC	CASRREFYTF
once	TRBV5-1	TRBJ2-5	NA	TGCGCCAGCAGCTTGTCCGGTTTACAAGAGACCCAGTACTTC	CASSLSGLQETQYF
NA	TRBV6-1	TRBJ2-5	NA	TGTGCCAGCAGTGAGACTCTTGACGAGACCCAGTACTTC	CASSETLDETQYF
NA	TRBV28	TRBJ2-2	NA	TGTGCCAGCAGTTTGGGGGGAAACACCGGGGAGCTGTTTTTT	CASSLGGNTGELFF
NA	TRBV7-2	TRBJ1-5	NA	TGTGCCAGCACGTCACTGGGGGGACAGCCCCAGCATTTT	CASTSLGGQPQHF
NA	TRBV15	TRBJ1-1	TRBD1	TGTGCCACCAGCACCCGGACAGGGGACCTCACTGAAGCTTTCTTT	CATSTRTGDLTEAFF
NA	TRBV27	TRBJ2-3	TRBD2	TGTGCCAGCAGTTTGAAGACTAGCCCAGATACGCAGTATTTT	CASSLKTSPDTQYF
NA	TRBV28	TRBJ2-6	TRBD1	TGTGCCAGCAGCCCTTATGACAGGGGGCCTGGGGCCAACGTCCTGACTTTC	CASSPYDRGPGANVLTF
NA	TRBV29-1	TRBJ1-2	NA	TGCAGCGTTGTTTCAGCTAACTATGGCTACACCTTC	CSVVSANYGYTF
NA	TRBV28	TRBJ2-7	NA	TGTGCCAGCAGGCCTCATGGGGCGGGGGAGCAGTACTTC	CASRPHGAGEQYF
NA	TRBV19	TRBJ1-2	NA	TGTGCCAGTAGTATCAGGGGCGGGGGCTACACCTTC	CASSIRGGGYTF
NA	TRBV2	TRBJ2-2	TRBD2	TGTGCCAGCACTAGAGCGGGGGGAGACACCGGGGAGCTGTTTTTT	CASTRAGGDTGELFF
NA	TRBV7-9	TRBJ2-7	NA	TGTGCCAGCAGCCGAGAATTCTACGAGCAGTACTTC	CASSREFYEQYF
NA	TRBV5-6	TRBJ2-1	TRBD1	TGTGCCAGCAGCTGGGGGACAGGGCACAATGAGCAGTTCTTC	CASSWGTGHNEQFF
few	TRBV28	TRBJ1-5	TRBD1	TGTGCCAGCAGTTTGGGACAGGGTAGAGAGCCCCAGCATTTT	CASSLGQGREPQHF
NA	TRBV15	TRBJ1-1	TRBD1	TGTGCCACCAGCAGAGAACCAGCAGGGGGCAATTCTATGAACACTGAAGCTTTCTTT	CATSREPAGGNSMNTEAFF
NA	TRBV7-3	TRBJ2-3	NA	TGTGCCAGCAGCCGGGGGTCTAGCACAGATACGCAGTATTTT	CASSRGSSTDTQYF
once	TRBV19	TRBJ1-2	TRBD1	TGTGCCAGTAGACCTGGGGACAGGCCGTTCTATGGCTACACCTTC	CASRPGDRPFYGYTF
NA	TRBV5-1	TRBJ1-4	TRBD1	TGCGCCAGCAGCACGGGGACAGCCCCAGGCAATGAAAAACTGTTTTTT	CASSTGTAPGNEKLFF
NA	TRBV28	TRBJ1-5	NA	TGTGCCAGCAGTGGGCAGTCACTCAATCAGCCCCAGCATTTT	CASSGQSLNQPQHF
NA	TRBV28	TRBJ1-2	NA	TGTGCCAGCAGTCCAGGGCTTACGCCGGGCTATGGCTACACCTTC	CASSPGLTPGYGYTF
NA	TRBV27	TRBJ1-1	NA	TGTGCCAGCAGATCAGTGAACACTGAAGCTTTCTTT	CASRSVNTEAFF
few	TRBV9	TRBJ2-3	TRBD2	TGTGCCAGCAGCGTAGCTAGGTCTAGCGGGGGGCCGGGCCGCACAGATACGCAGTATTTT	CASSVARSSGGPGRTDTQYF
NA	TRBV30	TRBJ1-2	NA	TGTGCCTGGAGCACGGGAGGGGCAGGGGCAAACTATGGCTACACCTTC	CAWSTGGAGANYGYTF
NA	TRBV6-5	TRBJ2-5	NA	TGTGCCAGCAGTTACAAGGAGGGGATGACGGAAGAGACCCAGTACTTC	CASSYKEGMTEETQYF
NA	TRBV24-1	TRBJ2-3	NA	TGTGCCACCAGTGATGGCGGAAGGGATACGCAGTATTTT	CATSDGGRDTQYF
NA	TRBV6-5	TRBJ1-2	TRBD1	TGTGCCAGCAGTTACGGCGGACAGGACTATGGCTACACCTTC	CASSYGGQDYGYTF
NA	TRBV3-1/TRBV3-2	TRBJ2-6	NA	TGTGCCAGCAGCCAAGGCTTCACAGGGTTTGGGGCCAACGTCCTGACTTTC	CASSQGFTGFGANVLTF
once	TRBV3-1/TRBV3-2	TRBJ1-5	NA	TGTGCCAGCAGCCAAGGGGAGCAGCCCCAGCATTTT	CASSQGEQPQHF
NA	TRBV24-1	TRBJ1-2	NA	TGTGCCACCAGTGATCGTGACAGGCCCCCGTATGGCTACACCTTC	CATSDRDRPPYGYTF
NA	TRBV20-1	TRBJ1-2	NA	TGCAGTGCTAGTGACAGGTTCTATGGCTACACCTTC	CSASDRFYGYTF
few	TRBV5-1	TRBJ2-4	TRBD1	TGCGCCAGCAGCTTGGGACAGGGGGTAACTAGCTCCAAAAACATTCAGTACTTC	CASSLGQGVTSSKNIQYF
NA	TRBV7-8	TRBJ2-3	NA	TGTGCCAGCAGCTTAGGTTTGAGTGGGGAGATTGGCACAGATACGCAGTATTTT	CASSLGLSGEIGTDTQYF
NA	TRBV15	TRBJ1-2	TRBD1	TGTGCCACCAGCAGAGATTACCCCGGACAGGGGGCGTATGGCTACACCTTC	CATSRDYPGQGAYGYTF
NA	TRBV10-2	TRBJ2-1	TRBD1	TGCGCCAGCAGTGAGACAGGGGGCAGCTACAATGAGCAGTTCTTC	CASSETGGSYNEQFF
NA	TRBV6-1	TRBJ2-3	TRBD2	TGTGCCAGCAGTGAAGAGGTAGCGGGTCATTCAGATACGCAGTATTTT	CASSEEVAGHSDTQYF
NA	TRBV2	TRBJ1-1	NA	TGTGCCAGCAAGGGGATGACGGCGAACACTGAAGCTTTCTTT	CASKGMTANTEAFF
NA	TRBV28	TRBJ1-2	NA	TGTGCCAGCAGTTTAGGACTTGACTATGGCTACACCTTC	CASSLGLDYGYTF
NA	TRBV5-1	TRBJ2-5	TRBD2	TGCGCCAGCAGCTCGGGTAGCGGGGGCGGGGAGACCCAGTACTTC	CASSSGSGGGETQYF
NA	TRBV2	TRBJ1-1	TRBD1	TGTGCCAGCAGTGAAGCCCACAGGGGTGAAGCTTTCTTT	CASSEAHRGEAFF
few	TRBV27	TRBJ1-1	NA	TGTGCCAGCACCTCTCACGGGAAACCCATTGAAGCTTTCTTT	CASTSHGKPIEAFF
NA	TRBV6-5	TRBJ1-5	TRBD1	TGTGCCAGCAGTTACTCTAGGGACAGGGGGATACAGCCCCAGCATTTT	CASSYSRDRGIQPQHF
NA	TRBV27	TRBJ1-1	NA	TGTGCCAGCAGTTTTTTTGGGGGCGAGGGCACTGAAGCTTTCTTT	CASSFFGGEGTEAFF